This T cell receptor (beta chain) was sequenced during a study of CD8+ T cells in alopecia areata. Study-wide background: Twice daily, treated patients received 5 to 10 mg of oral tofacitinib.

Study conclusions and caveats: Lesional tissue from the scalp (especially in alopecia totalis/universalis) showed higher clonality than normal scalp.

Between the trimmed V and J ends, which lost 7 bases and 4 bases, there was a span of 19 bases. CDR1 is SGHTA, CDR2 FQGNSA, per germline. The CDR3 sequence is 15 residues long. As for treatment: oral pan-JAK inhibitor, 5-10 mg twice daily. After isolation, RNA underwent reverse transcription to generate cDNA as the sequencing template. Here immunoSEQ multiplex PCR was the method, and the copy in TCRdb shows in-frame clones only, minus some. The table lists 190,000 or so clones, 58% of them singletons. This clone was counted only a few times. Its antigen remains unknown. This sequence originates from a human donor with alopecia areata. This specimen consisted of CD4+ T cells sorted from blood, obtained at week 24, from a patient treated with tofacitinib. The chain is built from TRBV7-2 and TRBJ2-5, with D perhaps TRBD2 (7 bases). The chain's CDR3 is CASTLGGAGGETQYF. The CDR3 nucleotides are TGTGCCAGCACCCTAGGGGGGGCAGGAGGAGAGACCCAGTACTTC.